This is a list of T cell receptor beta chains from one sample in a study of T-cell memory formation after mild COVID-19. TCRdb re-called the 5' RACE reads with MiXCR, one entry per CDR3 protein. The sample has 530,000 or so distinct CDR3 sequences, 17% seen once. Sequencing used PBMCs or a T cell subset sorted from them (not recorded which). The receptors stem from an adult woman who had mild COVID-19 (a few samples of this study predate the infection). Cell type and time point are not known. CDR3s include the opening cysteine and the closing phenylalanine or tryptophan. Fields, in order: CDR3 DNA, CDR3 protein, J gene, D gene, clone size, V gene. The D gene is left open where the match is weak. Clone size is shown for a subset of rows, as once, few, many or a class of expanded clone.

cdr3_nt: TGCGCCAGCAGCTACCGGGACAGGGATTTCGATGAGCAGTTCTTC
cdr3_aa: CASSYRDRDFDEQFF
j_call: TRBJ2-1
d_call: TRBD1
clone_size: many
v_call: TRBV5-1

cdr3_nt: TGCGCCAGCAGCCAAGATGTCGCCTTGTCCGAGCAGTACTTC
cdr3_aa: CASSQDVALSEQYF
j_call: TRBJ2-7
d_call: NA
clone_size: NA
v_call: TRBV4-1

cdr3_nt: TGTGCCAGCAGCTCCCAGTACTCTCGGACGGCAGACCCTAACTATGGCTACACCTTC
cdr3_aa: CASSSQYSRTADPNYGYTF
j_call: TRBJ1-2
d_call: NA
clone_size: NA
v_call: TRBV7-6

cdr3_nt: TGTGCCAGCAGCCCCCCTGGGAGGGGCTATGGCTACACCTTC
cdr3_aa: CASSPPGRGYGYTF
j_call: TRBJ1-2
d_call: NA
clone_size: many
v_call: TRBV9

cdr3_nt: TGTGCCAGCGGACAGGCTTTCTACAATGAGCAGTTCTTC
cdr3_aa: CASGQAFYNEQFF
j_call: TRBJ2-1
d_call: TRBD1
clone_size: NA
v_call: TRBV6-1

cdr3_nt: TGTGCCAGCTCAGTCGGGACTCTTCAGGGCAACACCGGGGAGCTGTTTTTT
cdr3_aa: CASSVGTLQGNTGELFF
j_call: TRBJ2-2
d_call: NA
clone_size: NA
v_call: TRBV18

cdr3_nt: TGTGCCAGCAGCCGGACTAGCGGGGGTCTCTCCTACAATGAGCAGTTCTTC
cdr3_aa: CASSRTSGGLSYNEQFF
j_call: TRBJ2-1
d_call: TRBD2
clone_size: NA
v_call: TRBV4-2

cdr3_nt: TGCGCCAGCAGCCAAGTTGACATTGGAAATTCACCCCTCCACTTT
cdr3_aa: CASSQVDIGNSPLHF
j_call: TRBJ1-6
d_call: NA
clone_size: few
v_call: TRBV4-3

cdr3_nt: TGTGCCACCAGTGATCGGACGGGGGCCGAAGCTTTCTTT
cdr3_aa: CATSDRTGAEAFF
j_call: TRBJ1-1
d_call: NA
clone_size: NA
v_call: TRBV24-1

cdr3_nt: TGCAGTGCCCCCCGGGGCAGGGGCACAGATACGCAGTATTTT
cdr3_aa: CSAPRGRGTDTQYF
j_call: TRBJ2-3
d_call: NA
clone_size: NA
v_call: TRBV20-1

cdr3_nt: TGTGCCAGCAGCTTGGTCTTCTCCAGGGCCCAAATGAATCAGCCCCAGCATTTT
cdr3_aa: CASSLVFSRAQMNQPQHF
j_call: TRBJ1-5
d_call: NA
clone_size: NA
v_call: TRBV5-8

cdr3_nt: TGTGCCAGCAGCCGAGCGGGAGCGGTCGGGGAGCTGTTTTTT
cdr3_aa: CASSRAGAVGELFF
j_call: TRBJ2-2
d_call: TRBD2
clone_size: NA
v_call: TRBV14

cdr3_nt: TGTGCCAGCAGCTTGCGACCGGGGGAGACCCAGTACTTC
cdr3_aa: CASSLRPGETQYF
j_call: TRBJ2-5
d_call: NA
clone_size: few
v_call: TRBV9

cdr3_nt: TGCGCCAGCACCGGTGGGGGGTCTAGCACAGATACGCAGTATTTT
cdr3_aa: CASTGGGSSTDTQYF
j_call: TRBJ2-3
d_call: NA
clone_size: few
v_call: TRBV5-1

cdr3_nt: TGTGCCAGCAGCGGACTAAGCGGGTACAATGAGCAGTTCTTC
cdr3_aa: CASSGLSGYNEQFF
j_call: TRBJ2-1
d_call: NA
clone_size: NA
v_call: TRBV2

cdr3_nt: TGTGCCAGCAGTTACCAGGAGAACTATGGCTACACCTTC
cdr3_aa: CASSYQENYGYTF
j_call: TRBJ1-2
d_call: NA
clone_size: few
v_call: TRBV6-2/TRBV6-3